The T cell receptor (beta chain) described here comes from a study of blood T cell repertoires in COVID-19. The V gene end was trimmed by 5 bases and the J gene end by 4 bases; junction bases not matched to a gene: 2. This CDR3 comprises 13 residues. Germline CDR1 SGHNT, CDR2 YYREEE (reference sequence). TCRdb's table, derived via immunoSEQ multiplex PCR, lists solely in-frame clones and lacks some. Among about 400,000 clones listed, 88% were seen once. This TCR derives from a woman between 35 and 50 years old with acute COVID-19. Sequencing was carried out using PBMCs or T cells enriched from blood (not recorded which). This sequence joins TRBV5-4 and TRBJ2-3; the match to TRBD2 covers 9 bases. CDR3 loop: CASRRLAADTQYF. The DNA for the CDR3 is TGTGCCAGCAGGCGACTAGCGGCAGATACGCAGTATTTT.